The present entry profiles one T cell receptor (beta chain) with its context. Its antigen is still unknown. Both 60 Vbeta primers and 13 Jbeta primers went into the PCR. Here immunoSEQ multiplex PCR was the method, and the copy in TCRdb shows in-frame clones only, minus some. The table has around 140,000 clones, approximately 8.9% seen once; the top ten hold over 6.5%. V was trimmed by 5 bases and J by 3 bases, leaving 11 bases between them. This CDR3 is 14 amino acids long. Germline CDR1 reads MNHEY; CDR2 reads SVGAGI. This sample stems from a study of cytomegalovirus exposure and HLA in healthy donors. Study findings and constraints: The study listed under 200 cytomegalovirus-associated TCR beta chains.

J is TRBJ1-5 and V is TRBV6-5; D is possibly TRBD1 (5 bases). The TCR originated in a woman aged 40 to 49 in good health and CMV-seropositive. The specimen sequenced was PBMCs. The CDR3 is CASSPTGDNQPQHF. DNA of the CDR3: TGTGCCAGCAGTCCCACAGGAGACAATCAGCCCCAGCATTTT.